These 14 T cell receptor beta chains originate from one sample sequenced in a study of neurological immune-mediated disorders. Documented time point: longitudinal time-point 1 (baseline). From the 5' RACE reads, TCRdb called clonotypes with MiXCR, one entry per CDR3 protein. The repertoire holds tens of thousands of distinct CDR3 sequences, more than 3% seen once, with around 8% in the top ten. Sequenced: PBMCs. These receptors originate from a woman aged 60-75 years with multiple sclerosis.

In this sample, this clonotype turned up many times. The chain is built from TRBV5-1 and TRBJ2-5, with unresolved D. V shed 5 bases and J shed 7 bases, with 15 bases lying between them. CDR1 and CDR2 from the germline V gene are SGHRS and YFSETQ. CDR3 length: 13 residues. DNA for the CDR3: TGCGCCAGCAGTTCAGACCGACTCGGGACCCAGTACTTC. Protein: CASSSDRLGTQYF.

This clonotype was recorded many times. The chain joins TRBV20-1 to TRBJ1-5; unclear D gene. This CDR3 region has 13 residues. Germline V gene data show CDR1 as DFQATT and CDR2 as SNEGSKA (reference sequence). The V and J ends lost 2 bases and 5 bases respectively, with 10 bases between them. In DNA form, the CDR3 reads TGCAGTGCTAGAAGGGCAATCTATCAGCCCCAGCATTTT. Translated: CSARRAIYQPQHF.

Many counts were recorded for this clonotype. J is TRBJ2-2 and V is TRBV7-6; TRBD1 aligns across 7 bases. There are 13 residues in the CDR3. V shed 5 bases and J 4 bases; nucleotides not matched to a gene: 1. The V gene's germline CDR1 is SGHVS and CDR2 FNYEAQ. CDR3 nucleotides: TGTGCCAGCAGCCGACAGGGCACCGGGGAGCTGTTTTTT. It specifies CASSRQGTGELFF.

This clonotype has at least ten counts. The rearrangement uses TRBV20-1 and TRBJ2-1, with 7 bases fitting TRBD2. J gave up 7 bases and V 0 bases, and 12 bases lay outside the gene matches. CDR1 DFQATT and CDR2 SNEGSKA come from the germline V gene (reference sequence). This CDR3 has 16 amino acids. For the CDR3, the DNA is TGCAGTGCTAGAGACCGGGACCCCGGGGGAGGGAATGAGCAGTTCTTC. It specifies CSARDRDPGGGNEQFF.

This clonotype was recorded many times. The V call is TRBV5-1, the J call TRBJ1-1; TRBD1 is a possible D gene (6 bases). The CDR3 extends over 15 amino acids. In germline, CDR1 is SGHRS, CDR2 YFSETQ. Trimming took 0 bases from V and 2 from J, leaving 11 bases between them. This CDR3 is CASSLAGGANTEAFF. CDR3 DNA sequence: TGCGCCAGCAGCTTGGCCGGGGGGGCTAACACTGAAGCTTTCTTT.

In this sample, this clonotype turned up many times. The rearrangement links TRBV5-1 to TRBJ2-7; D is undetermined. This CDR3 spans 14 amino acids. The germline V gene has CDR1 SGHRS and CDR2 YFSETQ. Trimming removed 0 bases from V and 7 bases from J, with 14 bases in between. The CDR3 loop reads CASSLEDGIGEQYF. The CDR3 DNA reads TGCGCCAGCAGCTTGGAGGACGGCATAGGGGAGCAGTACTTC.

In its sample, this clonotype was seen many times. V is TRBV5-1 and J is TRBJ1-1; 9 bases line up with TRBD1. Germline V gives CDR1 SGHRS, CDR2 YFSETQ. V lost 2 bases, J lost 1 base, and 3 bases stayed unmatched. The CDR3 runs 15 residues. The CDR3 sequence: CASSLWTGENTEAFF. Written as DNA, the CDR3 is TGCGCCAGCAGCTTATGGACAGGGGAGAACACTGAAGCTTTCTTT.

This clonotype occurred many times. This chain links TRBV5-1 with TRBJ2-5; D is possibly TRBD1 or TRBD2 (5 bases each). The CDR3 runs 12 residues. The germline CDR1 and CDR2 sequences are SGHRS and YFSETQ. V lost 4 bases and J 3 bases, leaving 7 bases between the germline ends. CDR3 bases: TGCGCCAGCAGCGAGGGGAAAGAGACCCAGTACTTC. Encoded protein: CASSEGKETQYF.

This clonotype was counted between two and nine times. With a much larger clone just one base away, this may be a read error. J is TRBJ2-3 and V is TRBV7-2; D unclear. CDR3 size: 12 residues. Germline V gives CDR1 SGHTA, CDR2 FQGNSA. This CDR3 reads CASSQSTDTKYF. As DNA, the CDR3 is TGTGCCAGCAGCCAAAGCACAGATACGAAGTATTTT.

This clonotype came up many times. The J gene is TRBJ1-4, the V gene TRBV12-3 or TRBV12-4; unclear D gene. Trimming shortened V by 5 bases and J by 7 bases, and 14 bases separated the two germline ends. CDR3 length: 14 amino acids. The CDR3 spells CASSLQGIVEKLFF. For the CDR3, the DNA is TGTGCCAGCAGTCTCCAAGGAATTGTTGAAAAACTGTTTTTT.

This clonotype was seen more than once but under ten times. Its ends do not fully match the called genes, so a read error is possible. The V gene is TRBV6-6, the J gene TRBJ1-5; D unresolved. This CDR3 comprises 12 residues. Per the germline V gene, CDR1 is MNHNY and CDR2 is SVGAGI (reference sequence). The CDR3 DNA follows: TGTGCCAGCAGCGTATCCCCTAAGACCCAGAATTTT. Translated: CASSVSPKTQNF.

Comment on this clonotype: A much larger clone lies a single base off, so this may be a read error. The chain uses TRBV20-1 and TRBJ1-6, with a possible D match to TRBD1 (5 bases). The germline gives CDR1 DFQATT, CDR2 SNEGSKA (reference sequence). The CDR3 sequence is 15 residues long. DNA for the CDR3: TGCAGTGCTAGAGATCTGGGAGGGGATAATTCACCCCTCAACTTT. As protein: CSARDLGGDNSPLNF.

By sample share, this clonotype is medium-sized. The CDR3 loop is CSALQGSETEAFF. CDR3 sequence (DNA): TGCAGTGCTCTGCAGGGCTCGGAGACTGAAGCTTTCTTT. V gene TRBV20-1 combines with J gene TRBJ1-1, with D possibly TRBD1 on 5 matching bases. Trimming removed 5 bases from V and 5 bases from J, with 15 bases in between. The germline CDR1 and CDR2 sequences are DFQATT and SNEGSKA (reference sequence). This CDR3 is 13 amino acids long.

This clonotype was recorded at least ten times. The CDR3, as DNA: TGTGCCAGCAGTTCCCCCGGGAGCTCCTACAATGAGCAGTTCTTC. It translates to CASSSPGSSYNEQFF. The genes are TRBV6-6 and TRBJ2-1, with D tentatively TRBD2 (6 bases). The CDR3 is 15 residues long. Germline CDR1 reads MNHNY; CDR2 reads SVGAGI (reference sequence). V was shortened by 4 bases and J by 0 bases, with 10 bases between the two germline ends.